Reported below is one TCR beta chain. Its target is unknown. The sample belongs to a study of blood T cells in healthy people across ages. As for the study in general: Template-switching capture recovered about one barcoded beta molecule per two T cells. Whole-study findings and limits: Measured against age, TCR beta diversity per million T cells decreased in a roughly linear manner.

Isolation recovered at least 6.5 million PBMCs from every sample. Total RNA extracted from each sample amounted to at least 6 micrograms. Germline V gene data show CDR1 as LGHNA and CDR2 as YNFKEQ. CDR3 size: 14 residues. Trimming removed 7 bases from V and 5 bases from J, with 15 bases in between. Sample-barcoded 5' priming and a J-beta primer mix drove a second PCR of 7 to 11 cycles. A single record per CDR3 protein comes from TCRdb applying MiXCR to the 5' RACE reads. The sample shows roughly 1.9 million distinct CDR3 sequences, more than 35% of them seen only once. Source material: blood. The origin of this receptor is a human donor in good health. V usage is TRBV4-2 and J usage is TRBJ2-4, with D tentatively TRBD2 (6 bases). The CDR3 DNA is TGTGCCAGCACCCCCGGCGGGGTCCAAAACATTCAGTACTTC. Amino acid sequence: CASTPGGVQNIQYF.